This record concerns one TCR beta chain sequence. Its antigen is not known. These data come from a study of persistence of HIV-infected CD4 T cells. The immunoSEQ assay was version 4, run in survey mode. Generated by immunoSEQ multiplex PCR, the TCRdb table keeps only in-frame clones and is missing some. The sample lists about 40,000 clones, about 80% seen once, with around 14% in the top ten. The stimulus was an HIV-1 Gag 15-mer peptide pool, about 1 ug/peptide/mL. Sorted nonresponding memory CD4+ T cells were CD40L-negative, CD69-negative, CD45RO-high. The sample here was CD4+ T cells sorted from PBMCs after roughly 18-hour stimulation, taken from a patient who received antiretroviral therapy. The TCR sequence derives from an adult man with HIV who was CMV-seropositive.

The CDR3 coding sequence is TGTGCCAGCAGCCCCCCGGGACAGTCTAATGAAAAACTGTTTTTT. This encodes CASSPPGQSNEKLFF. The chain is built from TRBV4-2 and TRBJ1-4, with 7 bases matching TRBD1. This CDR3 has 15 amino acids. V gave up 4 bases and J gave up 3 bases; unmatched junction bases: 5. Germline V lookup: CDR1 LGHNA, CDR2 YNFKEQ.